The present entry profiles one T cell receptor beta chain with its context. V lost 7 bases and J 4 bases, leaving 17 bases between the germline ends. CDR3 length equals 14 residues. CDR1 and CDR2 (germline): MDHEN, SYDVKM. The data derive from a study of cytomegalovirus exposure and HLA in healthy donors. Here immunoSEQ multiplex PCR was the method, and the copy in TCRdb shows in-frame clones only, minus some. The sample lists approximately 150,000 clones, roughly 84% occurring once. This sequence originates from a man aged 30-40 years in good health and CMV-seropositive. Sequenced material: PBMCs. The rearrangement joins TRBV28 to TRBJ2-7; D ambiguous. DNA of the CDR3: TGTGCCAGCACCGAGCTCGGAGTGCAATACGAGCAGTACTTC. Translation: CASTELGVQYEQYF.